Listed below are T cell receptor beta chains from one sample, sequenced in a study of blood T cell repertoires in COVID-19. Using immunoSEQ multiplex PCR, the repertoire was profiled, and TCRdb retains in-frame clones only, with some absent. The data contain some 45,000 clones, around 92% of them singletons. The material sequenced was peripheral blood. Receptors were obtained from a human donor in a cohort sampled during active COVID-19. Both conserved end residues are part of each CDR3. Not every row has a clone size; where given, it reads once, few, many or a size class.

abundance	len	v_gene	j_gene	CDR3aa
-	16	TRBV5-5	TRBJ2-7	CASSHPGPSGPGEQYF
-	12	TRBV19	TRBJ2-2	CASNGGAGELFF
-	11	TRBV29-1	TRBJ1-1	CSVEPFTEAFF
-	15	TRBV4-3	TRBJ2-5	CASSQVQQGGETQYF
-	14	TRBV9	TRBJ2-2	CASSVRVQGGELFF
once	14	TRBV6-5	TRBJ1-5	CASGGTAANQPQHF
-	19	TRBV11-2	TRBJ2-4	CASTLQGLAGPVAKNIQYF
-	13	TRBV6-5	TRBJ2-7	CASRKTGGHEQYF
-	12	TRBV12-3/TRBV12-4	TRBJ1-2	CASSSPGYGYTF
-	15	TRBV4-3	TRBJ2-1	CASSQDWLAGDQQFF
-	17	TRBV7-2	TRBJ1-6	CASSFLGQRSYNSPLHF
-	14	TRBV5-4	TRBJ2-7	CASSLGTGKSEQYF
-	13	TRBV7-8	TRBJ1-1	CASSPLWNTEAFF
-	14	TRBV27	TRBJ2-5	CASSSLREFETQYF
-	15	TRBV19	TRBJ2-7	CASSMSLGRGNEQYF
once	15	TRBV5-5	TRBJ2-1	CASSRQENTQAFRFF
few	13	TRBV29-1	TRBJ2-3	CSGGDRNTDTQYF
-	14	TRBV10-2	TRBJ1-1	CASSDGVGNTEAFF
-	15	TRBV6-5	TRBJ1-4	CASKVNRGENEKLFF
-	13	TRBV6-6	TRBJ1-1	CASSLRRDTEAFF
-	14	TRBV18	TRBJ2-7	CASSPQGTSYEQYF
-	14	TRBV27	TRBJ2-3	CASSPTEITDTQYF
-	15	TRBV9	TRBJ2-7	CASSVGKGGAYEQYF
-	11	TRBV24-1	TRBJ1-2	CATGQARGYTF
-	17	TRBV5-4	TRBJ2-1	CASTSPVAGVRRNEQFF
-	15	TRBV15	TRBJ2-2	CATSILGPPPGELFF
-	14	TRBV5-5	TRBJ2-7	CASSLAGGTYEQYF
-	16	TRBV7-2	TRBJ1-1	CASSLWGGLEKTEAFF
-	17	TRBV4-3	TRBJ2-1	CASSRSPSSASYNEQFF
-	17	TRBV28	TRBJ2-5	CASSESEGLGSLETQYF
few	15	TRBV7-6	TRBJ1-1	CASSSLGLLNTEAFF
-	15	TRBV28	TRBJ1-5	CASSLSSVNHQPQHF
-	14	TRBV19	TRBJ2-7	CASSTGQGTGEQYF
-	13	TRBV7-2	TRBJ1-1	CASSLGQAVEAFF
-	13	TRBV12-3/TRBV12-4	TRBJ1-2	CASSLRGDYGYTF
-	14	TRBV20-1	TRBJ1-1	CSASLGSRSTEAFF
few	14	TRBV7-2	TRBJ1-6	CASSLDRGNSPLHF
few	17	TRBV6-1	TRBJ1-5	CASNDTPLGGSNQPQHF
-	17	TRBV13	TRBJ2-4	CASSLRLPGTGGNIQYF
-	17	TRBV7-2	TRBJ2-7	CASSPALAGGPSYEQYF
-	16	TRBV11-2	TRBJ2-7	CASSLIHSFTPYEQYF
-	14	TRBV6-5	TRBJ2-7	CASSLAGEIYEQYF
-	12	TRBV7-9	TRBJ2-7	CASSIDRAEQYF
-	17	TRBV28	TRBJ2-5	CASSLGLSPAAEETQYF
once	14	TRBV29-1	TRBJ1-2	CSVEKGAGHYGYTF
-	14	TRBV9	TRBJ1-6	CASSVRQGGSPLHF
-	15	TRBV18	TRBJ1-6	CASSPRVSGLSPLHF
-	15	TRBV10-3	TRBJ2-7	CAISESGLHSYEQYF
-	15	TRBV7-9	TRBJ2-1	CASSFGGQGDNEQFF